The entry that follows covers one T cell receptor beta chain sequence. This specimen belongs to a study of blood T cell repertoires in COVID-19. Study-wide background: Samples of COVID-19 (acute and convalescent) were obtained from the United States, Italy and Spain.

The CDR3 covers 14 residues. Trimming cost V 0 bases and J 8 bases; bases outside gene matches: 5. Germline-derived CDR1 and CDR2 are SGDLS and YYNGEE. Original handling: Amplification of reference gene primers provided the estimated nucleated cell counts. The data were produced by immunoSEQ multiplex PCR, yet TCRdb's version contains in-frame clones alone and is incomplete. D and trimming come from the DNA, and the V and J calls and clone size come from that table. Counted here are more than 150,000 clones, approximately 87% occurring once; the ten biggest clones make up roughly 2.5%. Sequenced material: peripheral blood. The source is a man aged 35 to 55 with active or convalescent COVID-19. The genes are TRBV9 and TRBJ1-1; 9 bases line up with TRBD1. CDR3 residues: CASSVAWDRAEAFF. CDR3 DNA: TGTGCCAGCAGCGTAGCTTGGGACAGGGCCGAAGCTTTCTTT.